Below are 23 T cell receptor beta chains sequenced from a single sample in a study of control samples from healthy donors and cancer patients. Sequencing used immunoSEQ multiplex PCR; TCRdb keeps in-frame clones, though not all of them. Among 150,000 or so clones listed, under 95% were seen once. Sequenced material: blood. The source of these receptors is a middle-aged man in good health.

A note on this clone: The same CDR3 arises from other DNA sequences in this sample as well. V usage is TRBV7-9 and J usage is TRBJ1-1; D is uncertain. Trimming removed 2 bases at V and 8 bases at J, with 6 bases between. Looked up from germline, CDR1 is SEHNR and CDR2 is FQNEAQ (reference sequence). The CDR3 contains 11 residues. The chain's CDR3 is CASSLLQEAFF. CDR3 sequence (DNA): TGTGCCAGCAGCTTACTACAGGAAGCTTTCTTT.

This chain uses TRBV27 with TRBJ2-3; a possible D gene is TRBD1 (6 bases). V lost 5 bases, J lost 2 bases, and 14 bases lay in between. CDR3 length: 15 amino acids. CDR1 MNHEY and CDR2 SMNVEV come from the germline V gene (reference sequence). The CDR3 bases are TGTGCCAGCAGTACTCCGGGACACCCCACAGATACGCAGTATTTT. Protein: CASSTPGHPTDTQYF.

This clone showed up just once. V gene TRBV10-3 combines with J gene TRBJ1-2, with 10 bases aligning to TRBD1. The germline CDR1 and CDR2 sequences are ENHRY and SYGVKD. With 10 bases clipped from V and 4 bases from J, the junction kept 6 bases outside the gene matches. This CDR3 contains 13 residues. CDR3 residues: CATGTGEIYGYTF. The CDR3 DNA follows: TGTGCCACCGGGACAGGGGAAATCTATGGCTACACCTTC.

The chain carries TRBV18 and TRBJ2-1; 9 bases are a match to TRBD2. Per the germline V gene, CDR1 is KGHSH and CDR2 is LQKENI. The CDR3 runs 16 residues. Unmatched junction bases numbered 12, after V lost 5 bases and J lost 7 bases. CDR3 bases: TGTGCCAGCTCAGTTTACGTGGGACTAGCAGAGAATGAGCAGTTCTTC. Translation gives CASSVYVGLAENEQFF.

This chain connects TRBV9 to TRBJ2-7, with D possibly TRBD2 on 5 matching bases. CDR3 size: 15 residues. Germline V lookup: CDR1 SGDLS, CDR2 YYNGEE. With 0 bases removed from V and 1 base from J, the gap between germline ends came to 11 bases. In nucleotides, the CDR3 is TGTGCCAGCAGCGTAGATCCGGGATTATCCTACGAGCAGTACTTC. Protein: CASSVDPGLSYEQYF.

In nucleotides, the CDR3 is TGCGCCAGCAGCCAGACGGGGGGGTCCTACAATGAGCAGTTCTTC. This translates into CASSQTGGSYNEQFF. The chain has TRBV4-3 and TRBJ2-1, with 8 positions matching TRBD2. Trimming at V came to 3 bases and at J to 1 base, leaving 2 bases not matched to a gene. The CDR3 runs 15 residues. The V gene's germline CDR1 is LGHNA and CDR2 YSLEER.

The chain recombines TRBV6-5 with TRBJ2-7; D remains unclear. Germline V gives CDR1 MNHEY, CDR2 SVGAGI. The CDR3 extends over 11 amino acids. V was trimmed by 10 bases and J by 2 bases, leaving 9 bases between them. The CDR3 reads CATGVAYEQYF. The DNA for the CDR3 is TGTGCCACTGGGGTTGCCTACGAGCAGTACTTC.

V usage is TRBV10-3 and J usage is TRBJ1-2; maybe TRBD1 (6 bases). Trimming stripped 3 bases from V and 2 bases from J, with 13 bases between. Germline CDR1 reads ENHRY; CDR2 reads SYGVKD. CDR3 size: 15 residues. DNA of the CDR3: TGTGCCATCAGTGACCTGACAGGACCCAACTATGGCTACACCTTC. The encoded protein is CAISDLTGPNYGYTF.

The J gene is TRBJ2-7, the V gene TRBV6-6; 9 bases align to TRBD1. With 5 bases clipped from V and 6 bases from J, the junction kept 8 bases outside the gene matches. Per germline, CDR1 MNHNY and CDR2 SVGAGI (reference sequence). This CDR3 is built from 14 residues. CDR3 amino acids: CASSTGTGRPEQYF. The CDR3 coding sequence is TGTGCCAGCAGTACCGGGACAGGGAGGCCCGAGCAGTACTTC.

The V gene is TRBV7-9, the J gene TRBJ2-1; D remains ambiguous. Trimming took 2 bases from V and 0 from J, leaving 14 bases between them. Germline V gene data show CDR1 as SEHNR and CDR2 as FQNEAQ (reference sequence). The CDR3 length is 17 residues. The CDR3 is CASSLREALSSYNEQFF. The CDR3 region has the DNA TGTGCCAGCAGCTTAAGGGAAGCGTTGAGCTCCTACAATGAGCAGTTCTTC.

The CDR3 here is CASRQNSGHPYEQYF. The CDR3 nucleotides are TGTGCCAGCAGGCAGAATTCGGGACATCCCTACGAGCAGTACTTC. The V and J genes are TRBV5-6 and TRBJ2-7; D possibly corresponds to TRBD1 (6 bases). Looked up from germline, CDR1 is SGHDT and CDR2 is YYEEEE. CDR3 length equals 15 residues. Trimming pared 5 bases from V and 2 bases from J, leaving 17 bases between.

J is TRBJ2-3 and V is TRBV5-1, with 9 bases identical to TRBD1. Germline lookup yields CDR1 SGHRS and CDR2 YFSETQ. Trimming removed 0 bases from V and 5 bases from J; junction bases left unmatched: 7. The CDR3 is 16 residues long. This chain's CDR3 is CASSLEQGAFLDTQYF. CDR3 in DNA: TGCGCCAGCAGCTTGGAACAGGGGGCATTCCTAGATACGCAGTATTTT.

This clone was seen more than once but under ten times. The chain has TRBV6-5 and TRBJ2-5; a weak D match, TRBD2 (5 bases). The CDR3 sequence is 14 residues long. V was clipped by 6 bases and J by 2 bases, with 13 bases between them. The germline gives CDR1 MNHEY, CDR2 SVGAGI. CDR3 sequence: CASSVGLVQETQYF. DNA for the CDR3: TGTGCCAGCAGCGTCGGACTGGTTCAAGAGACCCAGTACTTC.

The chain joins TRBV7-3 to TRBJ2-1, with D perhaps TRBD1 (5 bases). V gave up 4 bases and J gave up 8 bases, with 18 bases separating them. The CDR3 covers 15 residues. Germline V lookup: CDR1 SGHTA, CDR2 FQGTGA. The CDR3 loop is CASSYRPGWGYEQFF. The CDR3 DNA sequence: TGTGCCAGCAGCTACCGGCCAGGGTGGGGATATGAGCAGTTCTTC.

The chain employs TRBV4-1 and TRBJ1-2; no clear D. CDR3 length equals 14 residues. The germline V gene encodes CDR1 MGHRA and CDR2 YSYEKL. V lost 0 bases to trimming and J lost 8 bases, with 13 bases between them. CDR3 sequence reads: CASSQDLDGLGYTF. The CDR3, as DNA: TGCGCCAGCAGCCAAGATCTGGATGGCCTCGGCTACACCTTC.

The V gene is TRBV12-3 or TRBV12-4, the J gene TRBJ1-6; 7 nucleotides match TRBD1. Trimming removed 8 bases from V and 8 bases from J; junction bases left unmatched: 3. CDR3 size: 12 residues. As DNA, the CDR3 is TGTGCCAGCCGGGGGACAGATTCACCCCTCCACTTT. This encodes CASRGTDSPLHF.

The chain employs TRBV24-1 and TRBJ2-2, with 7 bases fitting TRBD1. CDR1 KGHDR and CDR2 SFDVKD come from the germline V gene. Unmatched junction bases numbered 0, after V lost 5 bases and J lost 4 bases. This CDR3 contains 13 residues. As DNA, the CDR3 is TGTGCCACCAGTGCAGGGGGCACCGGGGAGCTGTTTTTT. The encoded protein is CATSAGGTGELFF.

This clone was observed a handful of times. The chain joins TRBV5-1 to TRBJ2-7; 13 bases map to TRBD2. This CDR3 is 16 amino acids long. Losses at the gene ends were 5 bases for V and 3 bases for J; bases not matched to a gene: 8. Germline V gene data show CDR1 as SGHRS and CDR2 as YFSETQ. CDR3 bases: TGCGCCAGCAGTTACGGACTAGCGGGAGCATTCTACGAGCAGTACTTC. Amino acid sequence: CASSYGLAGAFYEQYF.

This clone is classed as medium-sized. The rearrangement uses TRBV6-5 and TRBJ2-2, with TRBD1 identical over 10 bases. The trim removed 6 bases at V and 6 bases at J, leaving 4 bases unmatched. Germline CDR1 and CDR2: MNHEY and SVGAGI. The CDR3 loop spans 14 amino acids. The CDR3 sequence is CASSPGTGAGELFF. The CDR3 region has the DNA TGTGCCAGCAGCCCCGGGACAGGGGCCGGGGAGCTGTTTTTT.

The genes are TRBV6-6 and TRBJ1-1, with D possibly matching TRBD1 (5 bases). The V and J ends lost 3 bases and 0 bases respectively, with 11 bases between them. CDR3 length equals 15 residues. Germline lookup yields CDR1 MNHNY and CDR2 SVGAGI (reference sequence). CDR3 residues: CASSYETDMNTEAFF. CDR3 in DNA: TGTGCCAGCAGTTATGAGACGGACATGAACACTGAAGCTTTCTTT.

V gene TRBV11-2 combines with J gene TRBJ2-7, with 7 nucleotides matching TRBD1. Losses at the gene ends were 1 base for V and 0 bases for J; bases not matched to a gene: 3. Germline V gene sequence: CDR1 SGHAT, CDR2 FQNNGV. The CDR3 extends over 15 amino acids. The CDR3 is CASSLGTGSSYEQYF. CDR3 in DNA: TGTGCCAGCAGCTTAGGGACAGGCAGCTCCTACGAGCAGTACTTC.

This chain joins TRBV6-5 and TRBJ2-5, with D hard to call. Germline CDR1 and CDR2: MNHEY and SVGAGI. The CDR3 has 12 residues. Trimming pared 6 bases from V and 4 bases from J, leaving 9 bases between. The DNA for the CDR3 is TGTGCCAGCAGAGGACCGGCAGAGACCCAGTACTTC. Translation: CASRGPAETQYF.

This chain uses TRBV9 with TRBJ2-2; no clear D. The V and J ends lost 0 bases and 5 bases respectively, with 2 bases between them. Germline V gene data show CDR1 as SGDLS and CDR2 as YYNGEE. The CDR3 covers 12 residues. DNA of the CDR3: TGTGCCAGCAGCGTAGTAACCGGGGAGCTGTTTTTT. This translates into CASSVVTGELFF.